This passage covers 27 T cell receptor beta chains from one sample sequenced in a study of T-cell reconstitution after alpha-beta-depleted transplantation in children. A TCRbeta library incorporating unique molecular identifiers was prepared. TCRdb ran MiXCR on the PCR reads and lists one entry per CDR3 protein. The sample has around 670,000 distinct CDR3 sequences; about 12% are singletons. The sequencing used PBMCs, collected before TCRalphabeta/CD19-depleted stem cell transplant. The receptors stem from a girl aged 2-9 years with congenital amegakaryocytic thrombocytopenia, due to receive a stem cell transplant.

This clonotype showed up just a few times. The gene calls are TRBV5-1 and TRBJ2-1; 10 bases map to TRBD2. CDR1 is SGHRS, CDR2 YFSETQ, per germline. The J segment lost 5 bases and the V segment lost 4 bases, leaving 12 bases of the junction unmatched. CDR3 length equals 17 residues. The CDR3 coding sequence is TGCGCCAGCAGCCCAGGGCTAGCGGGAGTTCCCCACAATGAGCAGTTCTTC. The encoded protein is CASSPGLAGVPHNEQFF. The variable domain in full, with the rest retrieved from reference TRBV5-1 and TRBJ2-1, is KAGVTQTPRYLIKTRGQQVTLSCSPISGHRSVSWYQQTPGQGLQFLFEYFSETQRNKGNFPGRFSGRQFSNSRSEMNVSTLELGDSALYLCASSPGLAGVPHNEQFFGPGTRLTVL.

This clonotype was recorded many times. The CDR3 sequence is CASSLARDSYNEQFF. The CDR3, as DNA: TGTGCCAGCAGCTTAGCGCGGGACAGCTACAATGAGCAGTTCTTC. This chain joins TRBV7-9 and TRBJ2-1; weak D call: TRBD1 (7 bases). The CDR3 spans 15 residues. Germline CDR1 is SEHNR and CDR2 is FQNEAQ (reference sequence). The V end was cut by 0 bases, the J end by 3 bases, with 9 bases between.

A remark on this clonotype: One base away lies a much larger clone, so this may be a sequencing read error. This chain connects TRBV4-1 to TRBJ2-1; D is uncertain. This CDR3 has 15 amino acids. Germline-derived CDR1 and CDR2 are MGHRA and YSYEKL. The CDR3 spells CASSQLAVEYNGQFF. The CDR3 nucleotides are TGCGCCAGCAGCCAACTGGCGGTGGAATACAATGGGCAGTTCTTC.

This clonotype was found a few times. The V gene is TRBV5-1, the J gene TRBJ2-1; 11 bases are a match to TRBD2. The germline V gene encodes CDR1 SGHRS and CDR2 YFSETQ. The CDR3 loop spans 17 amino acids. V lost 1 base and J lost 6; bases outside the gene matches: 9. CDR3 bases: TGCGCCAGCAGCTTGATGGGGGGACTAGCGGATGCCAATGAGCAGTTCTTC. This encodes CASSLMGGLADANEQFF.

The sample holds many counts of this clonotype. This chain joins TRBV20-1 and TRBJ2-1; D is possibly TRBD1 (6 bases). Trimming removed 1 base at V and 6 bases at J, with 13 bases between. The germline V gene encodes CDR1 DFQATT and CDR2 SNEGSKA (reference sequence). This CDR3 has 14 amino acids. The CDR3 DNA sequence: TGCAGTGCTAGAGCCCTCGGACAGATCAATGAGCAGTTCTTC. It is translated as CSARALGQINEQFF.

Ten or more counts support this clonotype. The rearrangement links TRBV5-1 to TRBJ2-5; unclear D gene. The CDR3 sequence is 13 residues long. V dropped 1 base and J dropped 2 bases, with 6 bases sitting between them. From germline, CDR1 is SGHRS and CDR2 YFSETQ. CDR3 protein: CASSLMGQETQYF. In DNA, the CDR3 is TGCGCCAGCAGCTTGATGGGACAAGAGACCCAGTACTTC.

The DNA of the CDR3 is TGTGCCAGCAGCTATAGCGGGGGGGGGCCAGATACGCAGTATTTT. Residues: CASSYSGGGPDTQYF. This chain uses TRBV7-8 with TRBJ2-3; 11 bases align to TRBD2. CDR3 size: 15 residues. Germline CDR1 and CDR2: SGHVS and FQNEAQ. The ends lost 4 bases at V and 4 bases at J; junction bases unmatched: 4.

In this sample, this clonotype turned up a few times. This chain joins TRBV11-3 and TRBJ2-3; 11 nucleotides agree with TRBD2. J gave up 4 bases and V 3 bases, and 3 bases lay outside the gene matches. Per the germline V gene, CDR1 is SGHNT and CDR2 is YENEEA. The CDR3 runs 15 residues. The DNA of the CDR3 is TGTGCCAGCAGCTTTAGCGGGAGGGCCTCAGATACGCAGTATTTT. The encoded protein is CASSFSGRASDTQYF.

Only a few counts were recorded for this clonotype. This chain joins TRBV12-3 or TRBV12-4 and TRBJ2-1; D uncertain. V gave up 5 bases and J gave up 5 bases, with 22 bases separating them. This CDR3 spans 17 amino acids. CDR3 sequence: CASSPSPVGISNNEQFF. In nucleotides, the CDR3 is TGTGCCAGCAGTCCCTCGCCGGTGGGGATTTCCAACAATGAGCAGTTCTTC.

This clonotype was observed many times. The V and J genes are TRBV5-1 and TRBJ1-6; D may be TRBD1 (6 bases). This CDR3 contains 15 residues. From germline, CDR1 is SGHRS and CDR2 YFSETQ. V was trimmed by 4 bases and J by 7 bases, leaving 15 bases between them. The CDR3 coding sequence is TGCGCCAGCAGCGGGAGTCGACAGGAAAATTCACCCCTCCACTTT. It is translated as CASSGSRQENSPLHF.

The rearrangement uses TRBV12-3 or TRBV12-4 and TRBJ1-1; D remains unclear. The CDR3 totals 14 residues. The V end was cut by 5 bases, the J end by 3 bases, with 13 bases between. The CDR3 protein is CASSTRTPHTEAFF. In nucleotides, the CDR3 is TGTGCCAGCAGTACACGAACCCCCCACACTGAAGCTTTCTTT.

The rearrangement joins TRBV3-1 to TRBJ2-7, with TRBD1 matching 8 bases. CDR1 is LGHDT and CDR2 is YNNKEL in the germline V gene (reference sequence). CDR3 size: 15 residues. The ends lost 0 bases at V and 4 bases at J; junction bases unmatched: 5. The CDR3 spells CASSQEWTGKYEQYF. DNA of the CDR3: TGTGCCAGCAGCCAAGAATGGACAGGGAAGTACGAGCAGTACTTC.

CDR3 bases: TGCGCCAGCAGCTCTGACGTGGGAAGTCACTATGGCTACACCTTC. Translation gives CASSSDVGSHYGYTF. The rearrangement uses TRBV5-1 and TRBJ1-2; D is ambiguous. The germline V and J ends were trimmed by 3 bases and 3 bases, with 15 bases remaining between them. There are 15 residues in the CDR3. The V gene's germline CDR1 is SGHRS and CDR2 YFSETQ.

This clonotype was recorded many times. The chain's CDR3 is CASSMTGGSYGYTF. The CDR3 DNA sequence: TGTGCCAGCAGTATGACAGGGGGGAGCTATGGCTACACCTTC. The gene calls are TRBV12-3 or TRBV12-4 and TRBJ1-2, with 9 bases identical to TRBD1. J was trimmed by 4 bases and V by 5 bases; bases with no gene match: 5. The CDR3 totals 14 residues.

This clonotype was seen a few times. The chain links TRBV5-4 to TRBJ2-1; D ambiguous. This CDR3 is 14 amino acids long. Germline-derived CDR1 and CDR2 are SGHNT and YYREEE (reference sequence). Trimming cost V 0 bases and J 8 bases, with 12 bases left between them. In DNA form, the CDR3 reads TGTGCCAGCAGCTTGGCCCGGCGTGGGTATGAGCAGTTCTTC. Residues: CASSLARRGYEQFF.

The table lists this clonotype with many counts. The chain carries TRBV5-1 and TRBJ2-3, with D maybe TRBD2 (6 bases). V was shortened by 6 bases and J by 5 bases, with 25 bases between the two germline ends. The CDR3 runs 17 residues. Germline V gene data show CDR1 as SGHRS and CDR2 as YFSETQ. The DNA for the CDR3 is TGCGCCAGCAAGGAGGGAGACAGACTGGGGCGAGGAGATACGCAGTATTTT. Its protein is CASKEGDRLGRGDTQYF.

This clonotype has only a few counts. The V and J genes are TRBV11-2 and TRBJ2-4; 8 bases align to TRBD1. Germline V gene sequence: CDR1 SGHAT, CDR2 FQNNGV. The CDR3 is 18 amino acids. Trimming cost V 2 bases and J 1 base; bases outside gene matches: 10. The CDR3 spells CASSLRQGIVGAKNIQYF. In DNA form, the CDR3 reads TGTGCCAGCAGCTTACGACAGGGGATAGTTGGGGCCAAAAACATTCAGTACTTC.

This clonotype was seen at least ten times. The chain links TRBV20-1 to TRBJ2-1, with D possibly TRBD2 on 6 matching bases. This CDR3 region has 13 residues. Trimming took off 6 bases at V and 8 bases at J, with 17 bases between the two ends. In germline, CDR1 is DFQATT, CDR2 SNEGSKA (reference sequence). CDR3 coding DNA: TGCAGTGCCCGGGACTCCGTTCTCCATGAGCAGTTCTTC. The encoded protein is CSARDSVLHEQFF.

Details on this clonotype: This could be a read error, since a much larger clone is one nucleotide away. V is TRBV29-1 and J is TRBJ2-7, with 11 bases fitting TRBD2. The germline V gene has CDR1 SQVTM and CDR2 ANQGSEA. This CDR3 comprises 17 residues. V gave up 6 bases and J gave up 2 bases; unmatched junction bases: 15. CDR3 loop: CSVVAGGPQMVTYEQYF. The DNA of the CDR3 is TGCAGCGTGGTAGCGGGAGGGCCTCAGATGGTAACCTACGAGCAGTACTTC.

This clonotype was seen at least ten times. The rearrangement links TRBV29-1 to TRBJ2-1; D is ambiguous. This CDR3 region has 12 residues. Germline-derived CDR1 and CDR2 are SQVTM and ANQGSEA. The V end was cut by 7 bases, the J end by 7 bases, with 14 bases between. The CDR3 nucleotides are TGCAGCGGGGGATTAGCAGTTAATGAGCAGTTCTTC. Its translation is CSGGLAVNEQFF.

The table lists this clonotype with a few counts. V gene TRBV5-1 combines with J gene TRBJ2-2; TRBD2 matches at 9 bases. The junction had 10 bases not matched to a gene; V was cut back by 7 bases and J by 6 bases. The germline gives CDR1 SGHRS, CDR2 YFSETQ. The CDR3 has 15 residues. This CDR3 is CASHGGSGSSGELFF. The CDR3 DNA is TGCGCCAGCCATGGGGGTAGCGGGAGTTCCGGGGAGCTGTTTTTT.

This clonotype has only a few counts. The chain couples TRBV5-1 to TRBJ2-1; 10 bases match TRBD1. The CDR3 is 14 residues long. CDR1 is SGHRS and CDR2 is YFSETQ in the germline V gene. Unmatched junction bases numbered 6, after V lost 4 bases and J lost 8 bases. The CDR3 protein is CASSAGQGYHEQFF. The CDR3 DNA sequence: TGCGCCAGCAGCGCGGGACAGGGGTACCATGAGCAGTTCTTC.

V gene TRBV7-9 combines with J gene TRBJ2-5; the match to TRBD2 covers 7 bases. The trim removed 8 bases at V and 3 bases at J, leaving 12 bases unmatched. Germline assignment: CDR1 SEHNR and CDR2 FQNEAQ (reference sequence). The CDR3 is made up of 15 amino acids. The CDR3 sequence is CASRPLVAGEETQYF. The CDR3 region has the DNA TGTGCCAGCCGTCCACTAGTTGCGGGAGAAGAGACCCAGTACTTC.

The chain carries TRBV5-5 and TRBJ1-4; D unclear. V lost 0 bases, J lost 0 bases, and 12 bases lay in between. This CDR3 spans 17 amino acids. Per the germline V gene, CDR1 is SGHKS and CDR2 is YYEKEE (reference sequence). The CDR3, as DNA: TGTGCCAGCAGCTTGGACCCGGGCGGGGCAACTAATGAAAAACTGTTTTTT. It codes for CASSLDPGGATNEKLFF.

V and J are TRBV20-1 and TRBJ2-7; the match to TRBD2 covers 7 bases. The CDR3 contains 12 residues. The trim removed 0 bases at V and 8 bases at J, leaving 4 bases unmatched. Germline V CDR1 and CDR2: DFQATT, SNEGSKA (reference sequence). The CDR3: CSAREASGKQYF. For the CDR3, the DNA is TGCAGTGCTAGAGAGGCTAGCGGTAAGCAGTACTTC.

With regard to this clonotype: Germline is not matched at one junction end, which may reflect a read error. This chain connects TRBV5-1 to TRBJ2-2; possibly TRBD2 for D (5 bases). The CDR3 loop spans 15 amino acids. The germline V gene has CDR1 SGHRS and CDR2 YFSETQ. The DNA for the CDR3 is TGCGCCAGCAGCACCCGGACGGGTTACACCGGGGTGCTGTTTTTT. Amino acid sequence: CASSTRTGYTGVLFF.

This clonotype was counted between two and nine times. The chain couples TRBV11-2 to TRBJ2-4; 8 bases align to TRBD2. From germline, CDR1 is SGHAT and CDR2 FQNNGV. CDR3 length equals 16 residues. V lost 0 bases, J lost 9 bases, and 10 bases stayed unmatched. The chain's CDR3 is CASSLDQAGAHSIQYF. The DNA for the CDR3 is TGTGCCAGCAGCTTAGATCAAGCGGGGGCCCACAGCATTCAGTACTTC.